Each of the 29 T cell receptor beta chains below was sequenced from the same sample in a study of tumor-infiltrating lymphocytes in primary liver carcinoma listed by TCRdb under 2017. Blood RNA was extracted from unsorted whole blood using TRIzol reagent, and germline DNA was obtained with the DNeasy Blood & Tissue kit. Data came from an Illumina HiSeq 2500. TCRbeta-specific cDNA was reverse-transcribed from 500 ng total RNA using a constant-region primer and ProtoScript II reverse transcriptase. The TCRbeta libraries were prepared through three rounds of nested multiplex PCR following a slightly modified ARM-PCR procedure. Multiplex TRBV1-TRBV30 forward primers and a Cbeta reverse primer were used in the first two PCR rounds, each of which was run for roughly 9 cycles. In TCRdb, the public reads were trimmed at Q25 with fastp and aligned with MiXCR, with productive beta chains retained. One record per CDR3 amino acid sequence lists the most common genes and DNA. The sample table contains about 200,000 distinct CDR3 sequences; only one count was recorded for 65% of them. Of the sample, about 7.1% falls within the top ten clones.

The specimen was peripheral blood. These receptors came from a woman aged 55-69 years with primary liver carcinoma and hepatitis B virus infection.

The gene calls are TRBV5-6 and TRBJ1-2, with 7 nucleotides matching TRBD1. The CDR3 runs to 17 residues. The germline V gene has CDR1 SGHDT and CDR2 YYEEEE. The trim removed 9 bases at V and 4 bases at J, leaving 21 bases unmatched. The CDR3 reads CANRLTGRNFPPYGYTF. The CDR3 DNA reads TGTGCCAACAGGTTGACAGGGCGAAATTTCCCTCCCTATGGCTACACCTTC.

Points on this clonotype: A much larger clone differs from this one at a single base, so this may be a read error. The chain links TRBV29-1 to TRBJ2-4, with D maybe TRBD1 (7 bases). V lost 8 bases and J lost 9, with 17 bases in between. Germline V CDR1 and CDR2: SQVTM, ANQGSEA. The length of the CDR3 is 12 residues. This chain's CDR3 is CSIGTVRGIQYF. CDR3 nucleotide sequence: TGCAGCATTGGGACAGTGCGGGGCATTCAGTACTTC.

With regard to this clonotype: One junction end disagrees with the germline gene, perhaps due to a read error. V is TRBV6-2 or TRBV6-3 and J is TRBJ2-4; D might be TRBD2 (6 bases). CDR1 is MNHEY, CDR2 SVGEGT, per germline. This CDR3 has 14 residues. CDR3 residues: CASRAGGTKIIQYF. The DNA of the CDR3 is TGTGCCAGCAGAGCAGGAGGGACGAAAATCATTCAGTACTTC.

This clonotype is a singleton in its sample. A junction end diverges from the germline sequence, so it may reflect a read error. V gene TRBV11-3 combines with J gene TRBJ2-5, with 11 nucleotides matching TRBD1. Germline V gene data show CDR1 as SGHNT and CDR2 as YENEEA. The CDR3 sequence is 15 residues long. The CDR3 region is CTSRDRGTGGKTQHF. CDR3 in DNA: TGTACCAGCAGGGACCGCGGGACAGGGGGGAAGACCCAGCACTTC.

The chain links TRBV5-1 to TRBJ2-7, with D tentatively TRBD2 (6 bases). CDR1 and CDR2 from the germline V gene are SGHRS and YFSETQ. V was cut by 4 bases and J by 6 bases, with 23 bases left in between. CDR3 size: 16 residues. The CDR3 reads CASSEGLAAPAGEQYF. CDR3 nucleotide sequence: TGCGCCAGCAGCGAGGGATTAGCGGCTCCAGCGGGCGAGCAGTACTTC.

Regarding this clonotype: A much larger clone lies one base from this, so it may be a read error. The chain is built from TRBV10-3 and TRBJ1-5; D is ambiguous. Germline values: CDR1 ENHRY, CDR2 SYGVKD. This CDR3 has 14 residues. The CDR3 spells CAISSSEGNQPHHF. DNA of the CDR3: TGTGCCATCAGCTCCAGTGAAGGGAATCAGCCCCATCATTTT.

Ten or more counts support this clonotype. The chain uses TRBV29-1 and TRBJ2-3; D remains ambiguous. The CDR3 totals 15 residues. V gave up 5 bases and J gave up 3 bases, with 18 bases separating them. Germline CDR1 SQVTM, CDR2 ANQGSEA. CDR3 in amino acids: CSVKRDQGQTDTQYF. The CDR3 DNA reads TGCAGCGTTAAAAGGGATCAAGGGCAGACAGATACGCAGTATTTT.

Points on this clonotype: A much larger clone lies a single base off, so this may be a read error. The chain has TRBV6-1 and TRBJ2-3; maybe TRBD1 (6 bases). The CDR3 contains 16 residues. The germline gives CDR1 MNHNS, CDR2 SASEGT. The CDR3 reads CVSRKFTRGGSDTQYF. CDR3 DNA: TGTGTCAGCAGGAAATTTACCAGGGGCGGTTCAGATACGCAGTATTTT.

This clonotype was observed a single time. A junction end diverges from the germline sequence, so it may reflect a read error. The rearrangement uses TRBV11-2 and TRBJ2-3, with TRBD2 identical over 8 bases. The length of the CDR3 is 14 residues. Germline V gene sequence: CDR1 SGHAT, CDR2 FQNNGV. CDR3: CASKTSARSDTQYF. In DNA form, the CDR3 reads TGTGCCAGCAAGACTAGCGCCCGCTCAGATACACAGTATTTT. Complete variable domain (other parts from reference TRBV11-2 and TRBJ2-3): EAGVAQSPRYKIIEKRQSVAFWCNPISGHATLYWYQQILGQGPKLLIQFQNNGVVDDSQLPKDRFSAERLKGVDSTLKIQPAKLEDSAVYLCASKTSARSDTQYFGPGTRLTVL.

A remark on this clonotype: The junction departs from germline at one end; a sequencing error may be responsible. Here the CDR3 reads CASSQGGAGDIEAFF. The CDR3 DNA follows: TGTGCCAGCAGCCAAGGGGGCGCGGGGGACATTGAAGCTTTCTTC. V gene TRBV4-2 combines with J gene TRBJ1-1; TRBD1 is a possible D gene (6 bases). Germline assignment: CDR1 LGHNA and CDR2 YNFKEQ. This CDR3 has 15 residues.

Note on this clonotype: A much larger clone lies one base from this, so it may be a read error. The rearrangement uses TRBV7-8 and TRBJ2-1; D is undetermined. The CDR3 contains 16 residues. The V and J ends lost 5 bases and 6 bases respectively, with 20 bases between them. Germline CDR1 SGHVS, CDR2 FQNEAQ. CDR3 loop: CASSNMAPMIANEQFF. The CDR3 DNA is TGTGCCAGCAGCAACATGGCCCCTATGATAGCCAATGAGCAGTTCTTC.

In DNA, the CDR3 is TGTGCCAGCAGCTTAATGTGGGCAGGGGATCACGAGCAGTACTTC. It encodes CASSLMWAGDHEQYF. The chain carries TRBV11-1 and TRBJ2-7; possibly TRBD1 for D (6 bases). The CDR3 loop spans 15 amino acids. Germline CDR1 and CDR2: SGHAT and FQDESV (reference sequence). V lost 2 bases and J lost 5, with 16 bases in between.

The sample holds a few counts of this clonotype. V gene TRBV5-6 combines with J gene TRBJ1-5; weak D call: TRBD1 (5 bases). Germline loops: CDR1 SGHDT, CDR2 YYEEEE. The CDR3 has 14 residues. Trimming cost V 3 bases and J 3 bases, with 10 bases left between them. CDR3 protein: CASSSAGHNQPQHF. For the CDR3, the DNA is TGTGCCAGCAGCTCCGCGGGGCACAATCAGCCCCAGCATTTT.

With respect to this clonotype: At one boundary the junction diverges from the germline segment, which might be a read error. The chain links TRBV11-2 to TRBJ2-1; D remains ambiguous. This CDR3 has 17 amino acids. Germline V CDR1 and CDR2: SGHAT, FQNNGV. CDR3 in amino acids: CASSLGFDGLPYNEQFF. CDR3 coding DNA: TGTGCTAGCAGCTTAGGGTTCGACGGGCTTCCCTACAATGAGCAGTTCTTC.

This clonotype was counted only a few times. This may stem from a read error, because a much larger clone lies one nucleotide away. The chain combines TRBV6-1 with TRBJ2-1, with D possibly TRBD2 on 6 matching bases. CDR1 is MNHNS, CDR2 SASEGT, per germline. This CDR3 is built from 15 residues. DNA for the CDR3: TGTACCAGCAGTGAATGGGAGGAGGATTACAATGAGCAGTTCTTC. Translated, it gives CTSSEWEEDYNEQFF.

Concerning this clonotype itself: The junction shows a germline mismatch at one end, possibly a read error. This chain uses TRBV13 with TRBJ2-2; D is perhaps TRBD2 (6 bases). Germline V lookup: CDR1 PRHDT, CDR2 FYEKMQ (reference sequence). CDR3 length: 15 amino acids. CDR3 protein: CANSPPDGGSGELFF. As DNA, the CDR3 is TGTGCCAACAGCCCCCCTGATGGGGGGTCCGGGGAGCTGTTTTTT.

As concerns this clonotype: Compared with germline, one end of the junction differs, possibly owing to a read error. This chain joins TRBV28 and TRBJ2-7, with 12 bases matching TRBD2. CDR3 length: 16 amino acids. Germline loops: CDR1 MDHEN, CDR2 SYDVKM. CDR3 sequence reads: CVSSYRGLAGLHEQYF. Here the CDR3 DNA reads TGTGTCAGCAGTTACCGGGGACTAGCGGGTCTTCACGAGCAGTACTTC.

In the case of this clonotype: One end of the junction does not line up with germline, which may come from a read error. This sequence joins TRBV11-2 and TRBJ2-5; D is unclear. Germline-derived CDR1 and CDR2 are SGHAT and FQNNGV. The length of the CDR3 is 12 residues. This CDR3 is CANSLAAGEQYF. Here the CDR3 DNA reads TGTGCCAACAGCTTAGCCGCAGGAGAGCAGTACTTC.

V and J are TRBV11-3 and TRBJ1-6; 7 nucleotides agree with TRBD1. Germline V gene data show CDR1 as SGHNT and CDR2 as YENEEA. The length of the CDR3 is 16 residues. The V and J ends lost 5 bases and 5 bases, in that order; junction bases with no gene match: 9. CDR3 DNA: TGTGCCAGCAGCCCAACACGGGACAGCCATAATTCACCCCTCCACTTT. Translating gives CASSPTRDSHNSPLHF. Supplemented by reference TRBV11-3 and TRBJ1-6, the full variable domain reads EAGVVQSPRYKIIEKKQPVAFWCNPISGHNTLYWYLQNLGQGPELLIRYENEEAVDDSQLPKDRFSAERLKGVDSTLKIQPAELGDSAVYLCASSPTRDSHNSPLHFGNGTRLTVT.

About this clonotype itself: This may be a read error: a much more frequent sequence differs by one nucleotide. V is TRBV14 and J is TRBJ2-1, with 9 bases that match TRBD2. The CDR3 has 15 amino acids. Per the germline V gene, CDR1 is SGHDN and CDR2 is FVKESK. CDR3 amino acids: CASRTGTSPYIEQFF. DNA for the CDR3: TGTGCCAGCAGGACCGGGACTAGCCCATACATTGAGCAGTTCTTC.

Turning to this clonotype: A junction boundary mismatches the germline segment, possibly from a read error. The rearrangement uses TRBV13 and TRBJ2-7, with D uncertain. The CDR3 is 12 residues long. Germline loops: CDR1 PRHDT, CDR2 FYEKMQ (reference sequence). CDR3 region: CAGSQVSYEQYF. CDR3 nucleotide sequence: TGTGCCGGCAGCCAGGTCTCCTACGAGCAGTACTTC.

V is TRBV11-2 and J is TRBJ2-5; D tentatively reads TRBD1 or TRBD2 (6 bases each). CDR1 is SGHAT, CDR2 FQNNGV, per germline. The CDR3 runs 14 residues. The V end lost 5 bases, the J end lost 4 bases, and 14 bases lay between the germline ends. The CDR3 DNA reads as TGTGCCAGCAGCCCGACCGGGGGCAGAGAGACCCAGTACTTC. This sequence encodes CASSPTGGRETQYF.

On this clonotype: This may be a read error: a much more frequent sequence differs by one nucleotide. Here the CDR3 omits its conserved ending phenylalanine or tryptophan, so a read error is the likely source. CDR3 loop: CASSLSGTGLEKLFL. The CDR3 region has the DNA TGTGCCAGCAGCTTGTCGGGGACAGGGCTTGAAAAACTGTTTCTT. The chain combines TRBV5-4 with TRBJ1-4; 9 nucleotides agree with TRBD1. V was clipped by 1 base and J by 7 bases; unmatched bases: 5. The CDR3 has 15 residues. Germline-derived CDR1 and CDR2 are SGHNT and YYREEE (reference sequence).

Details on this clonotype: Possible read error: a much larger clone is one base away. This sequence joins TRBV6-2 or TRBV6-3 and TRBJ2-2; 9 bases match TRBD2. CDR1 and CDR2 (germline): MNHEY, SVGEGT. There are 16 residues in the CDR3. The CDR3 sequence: CASSSLAGAATAELFF. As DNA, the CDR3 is TGTGCCAGCAGTTCGTTAGCGGGAGCGGCCACCGCGGAGCTGTTTTTT.

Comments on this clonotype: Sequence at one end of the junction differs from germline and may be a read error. The CDR3 DNA sequence: TGTACCAGCAGCCCCTGGGACAGGGAGCGCGGGGAGCTGTTTTTT. Its protein is CTSSPWDRERGELFF. V and J are TRBV11-2 and TRBJ2-2; TRBD1 aligns across 9 bases. This CDR3 region has 15 residues. Germline CDR1 is SGHAT and CDR2 is FQNNGV.

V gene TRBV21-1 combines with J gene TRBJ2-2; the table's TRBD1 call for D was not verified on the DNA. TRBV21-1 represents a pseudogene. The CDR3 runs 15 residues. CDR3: CASSKRGEYIGELFF. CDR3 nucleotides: TGTGCCAGCAGTAAACGAGGGGAGTACATCGGGGAGCTGTTTTTT.

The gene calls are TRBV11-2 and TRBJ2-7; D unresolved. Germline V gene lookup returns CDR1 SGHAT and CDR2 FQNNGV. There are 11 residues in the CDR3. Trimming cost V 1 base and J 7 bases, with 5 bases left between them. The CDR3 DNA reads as TGTGCCAGCAGCTTAGGCATAGAGCAGTACTTC. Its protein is CASSLGIEQYF.

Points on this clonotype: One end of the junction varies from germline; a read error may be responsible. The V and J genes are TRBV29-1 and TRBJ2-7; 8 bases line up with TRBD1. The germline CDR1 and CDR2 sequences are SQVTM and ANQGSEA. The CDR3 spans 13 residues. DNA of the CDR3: TGCAGCGTTGAAGAGGATGGACAGGGAAGGCAGTACTTT. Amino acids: CSVEEDGQGRQYF.

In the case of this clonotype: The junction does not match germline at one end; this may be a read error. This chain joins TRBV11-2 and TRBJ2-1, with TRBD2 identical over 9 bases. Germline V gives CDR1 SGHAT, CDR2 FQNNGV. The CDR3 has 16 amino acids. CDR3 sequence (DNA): TGTGCCGGCAGCTTAGCCGGGACTAGCAGGAGACATGAGCAGTTCTTC. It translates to CAGSLAGTSRRHEQFF.